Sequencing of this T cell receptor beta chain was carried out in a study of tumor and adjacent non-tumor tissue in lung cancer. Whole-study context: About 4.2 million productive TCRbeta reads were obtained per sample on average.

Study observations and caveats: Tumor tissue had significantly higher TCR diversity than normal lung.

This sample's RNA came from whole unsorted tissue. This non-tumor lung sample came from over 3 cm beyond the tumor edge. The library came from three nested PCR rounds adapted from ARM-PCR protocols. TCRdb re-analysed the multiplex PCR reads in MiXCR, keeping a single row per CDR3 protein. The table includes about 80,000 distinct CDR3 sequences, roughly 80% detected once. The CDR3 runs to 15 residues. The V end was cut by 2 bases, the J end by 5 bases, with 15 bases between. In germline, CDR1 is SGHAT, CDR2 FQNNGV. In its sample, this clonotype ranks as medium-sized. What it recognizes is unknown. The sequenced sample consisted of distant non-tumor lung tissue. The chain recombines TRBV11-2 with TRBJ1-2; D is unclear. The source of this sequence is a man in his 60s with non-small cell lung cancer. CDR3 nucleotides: TGTGCCAGCAGCTTAATGATGGGGAATTATTATGGCTACACCTTC. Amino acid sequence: CASSLMMGNYYGYTF.